This T cell receptor (beta chain) was documented in a study of regulatory T cells in long-lasting Graves disease listed by TCRdb under 2021. Notes on the research overall: Antithyroid drugs had been taken for less than 3 months by newly diagnosed Graves' disease patients. TCR sequencing covered about 13 persistent and approximately 20 newly diagnosed Graves' disease patients, some 35 samples in total. The study took place in China and was registered as a clinical trial. Patients with persistent Graves' disease were compared with patients with newly diagnosed Graves' disease using TCR sequencing and RNA sequencing of peripheral blood.

Including cysteine and phenylalanine, the CDR3 has 14 amino acids. Kept here is only the CDR3 DNA, which spans 42 bases and is read in frame from base 1. CDR1 and CDR2 (LNHDA, SQIVND) derive from the germline V gene (reference sequence). Trimming costs V 2 bases and J 3 bases, and their ends lie 8 bases apart. The receptor library was made with multiplex PCR. Sequenced using an Illumina HiSeq 4000. To build TCR beta libraries, CDR3 regions were amplified by Arm-PCR using iRepertoire HTBI primers. Gel purification was performed on PCR products prior to sequencing. Concerning the study's data processing: Gene usage analysis of CDR3 amino acid clonotypes relied on the 60 to 65 TRBV and 13 to 15 TRBJ segments identified across samples. Filtered high-quality paired reads were merged into contigs using COPE and FqMerger. Contigs were aligned with BLAST to IMGT TRBV, TRBD and TRBJ reference genes, and CDR3 was defined per IMGT. Any clonotype with a frequency above 0.1% was classified as a highly expanded clone. Shannon entropy was used to measure repertoire diversity, and the Gini coefficient was used to measure V-J evenness. Public clonotypes were defined as clonotypes shared by more than one individual. TCRdb reran the public reads through fastp at Q25 and MiXCR, keeping productive beta chains. Rows with a matching CDR3 protein are joined into one entry that keeps the most common DNA and genes. For this entry, the V and J calls and clone size follow TCRdb and not the study's own pipeline. The sample table lists hundreds of thousands of distinct CDR3 sequences, around 15% of them with a count of one. The ten largest make up approximately 25% of the sample.

Points on this clonotype: Its antigen remains undetermined. There are no base qualities to consult, and no much larger clone falls within one base.

In light of the paper, this sample's time point label describes: newly diagnosed GD, antithyroid drugs for less than 3 months. RNA was extracted from PBMCs in TRIzol for both TCR sequencing and RNA sequencing. The diagnosis of Graves' disease followed American Thyroid Association guidelines. Patients for the study were recruited at an endocrinology department in Xi'an, China. From each patient, roughly 9 milliliters of peripheral blood was collected into an EDTA anticoagulant tube. Ficoll Paque Plus density gradient separation was used to isolate PBMCs, and no additional T cell sorting was done. RNA quality was checked with an Agilent 2100 Bioanalyzer and agarose gel, and concentration with a NanoDrop 2000. Study-wide findings and limitations: Preferential use of TRBV28, TRBJ1-2 and TRBJ2-5 was observed in persistent disease, whereas TRBV20-1 and TRBJ2-1 were favored in newly diagnosed disease. Persistent Graves' disease patients showed lower TCR Shannon entropy and fewer highly expanded clones than newly diagnosed patients, suggesting clonal expansion. Sequencing and analysis were restricted to the TCR beta chain. The authors acknowledged the small sample size as a limitation that may reduce accuracy. Patients with persistent disease shared more public clonotypes (around 2,500) than newly diagnosed patients did (more than 900). Only peripheral blood was studied, because thyroid tissue, the primary lesion, was inaccessible.

This sample was shared with a second study, whose subject was T cells in Graves' hyperthyroidism and ophthalmopathy. Drawing on the second study: Graves' hyperthyroidism was defined as stable when no progression to ophthalmopathy occurred over 18 months of follow-up. Hyperthyroidism patients were newly diagnosed, had a disease duration of under 2 months, and were aged 18 to 65 years. Any patient with an uncontrolled infection, another autoimmune disease, pregnancy or lactation was excluded. Clinical symptoms, serum thyroxine and TRAb, thyroid ultrasound, and orbital computed tomography formed the basis for the diagnoses. For the first round of RT-PCR on the TCR CDR3, the HTBI primer set was used together with the Qiagen OneStep RT-PCR kit. Most expanded thyroid clonotypes (frequency above 0.001) were also found in blood, which suggests that blood repertoires may mirror thyroid immune responses. Ophthalmopathy was separated from stable hyperthyroidism by a 13 V-J signature model, with roughly 88% sensitivity and about 81% specificity obtained in cross-validation and 80%/75% obtained in testing. During validation, the model predicted progression to ophthalmopathy a median of about 5.9 months ahead of onset, with around 70% sensitivity and about 75% specificity. A discovery cohort of about a hundred patients, roughly 45 with Graves' ophthalmopathy and 57 with stable Graves' hyperthyroidism, was used to find distinguishing TCR V-J signatures. Whether ophthalmopathy could be predicted prospectively was tested in an independent validation cohort made up of some 20 hyperthyroidism patients plus 17 patients who later progressed to ophthalmopathy. For training and testing, the approximately 92 patients in the discovery cohort were randomly divided in a 7:3 ratio. In several Graves' hyperthyroidism patients, the study also compared T-cell repertoires from thyroid tissue with T-cell repertoires from blood. After blood sampling, hyperthyroidism patients were treated with methimazole at a starting dose of 30 mg daily, and ophthalmopathy patients were treated with high-dose intravenous methylprednisolone. Libraries were constructed in a second round of multiplex PCR, after which size selection and purification were performed. Sequencing of the libraries was done on an Illumina HiSeq2000 using paired-end 100 bp reads. SOAPnuke was used to process the raw data, throwing out any read that contained adapters or uncalled bases, had a mean Phred below 15, or lacked an exact constant-primer or identifier match. COPE v1.2.5 was used to merge the high-quality paired reads, and each unique nucleotide sequence was defined as a clonotype. MiTCR v1.1 was used to align the clonotypes against IMGT TRBV, TRBD and TRBJ reference segments. Only V-J combinations with frequency above 0.0001, covering about 99% of repertoires, were analysed. The TCS score was defined as F50 (clonal expansion) divided by E x V (chaos), with BLOSUM62-based TCRdist calculated between CDR3 peptides within each V-J. Welch's t-statistics and random forest reduced 500 to 650 V-J features to roughly 13, which were used in a naive Bayes classifier (R e1071). Sample size was not statistically predetermined, and investigators were not blinded to group allocation. The paper reports TCR Vbeta CDR3 sequencing of roughly 140 peripheral blood samples: 40 to 45 ophthalmopathy, 75 to 80 hyperthyroidism and 17 progressor patients.

This TCR was recovered from a woman aged 35 to 60 with Graves disease. Donor details come from another sample of the same person, matched by shared clones. The rearranged chain carries TRBV19 and TRBJ1-5, and the D gene may be TRBD1, 5 bases matching. The input for sequencing was peripheral blood mononuclear cells (PBMCs), taken at new diagnosis, from a patient treated with antithyroid drugs. The CDR3 region reads CASSISTVNQPQHF. The sequenced DNA: TGTGCCAGTAGTATATCGACAGTCAATCAGCCCCAGCATTTT. With all but the CDR3 taken from the reference TRBV19 and TRBJ1-5 genes, the full variable domain is: DGGITQSPKYLFRKEGQNVTLSCEQNLNHDAMYWYRQDPGQGLRLIYYSQIVNDFQKGDIAEGYSVSREKKESFPLTVTSAQKNPTAFYLCASSISTVNQPQHFGDGTRLSIL.